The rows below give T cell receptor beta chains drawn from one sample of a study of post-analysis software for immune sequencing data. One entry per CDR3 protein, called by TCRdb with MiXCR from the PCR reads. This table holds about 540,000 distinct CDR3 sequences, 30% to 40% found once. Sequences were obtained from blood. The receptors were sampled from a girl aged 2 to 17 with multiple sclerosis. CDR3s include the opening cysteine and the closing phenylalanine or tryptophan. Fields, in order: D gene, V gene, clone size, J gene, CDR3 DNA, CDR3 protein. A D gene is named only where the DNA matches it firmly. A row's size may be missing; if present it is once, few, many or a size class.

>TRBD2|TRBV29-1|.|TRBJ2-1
TGCAGCGTTAATCTGGCGGGGGGCGGGTTTGAGCAGTTCTTC
CSVNLAGGGFEQFF
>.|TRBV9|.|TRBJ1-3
TGTGCCAGCAGCGTCTCGGAAGCGGTTGGAAACACCATATATTTT
CASSVSEAVGNTIYF
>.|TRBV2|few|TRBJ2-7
TGTGCCAGCAACCAGGACTCTTCCTACGAGCAGTACTTC
CASNQDSSYEQYF
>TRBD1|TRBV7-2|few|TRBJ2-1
TGTGCCAGCAGCTCGGTATGGACAGGGGAATCCTACAATGAGCAGTTCTTC
CASSSVWTGESYNEQFF
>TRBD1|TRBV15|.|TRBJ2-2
TGTGCCACCAGCAGTTCTCCCAACAGGGGGCTAAGGGGCACCGGGGAGCTGTTTTTT
CATSSSPNRGLRGTGELFF
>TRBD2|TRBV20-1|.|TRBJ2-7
TGCAGTGCTAGACTGGCGTGGGGGGGGAACGAGCAGTACTTC
CSARLAWGGNEQYF
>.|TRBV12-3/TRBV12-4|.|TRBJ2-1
TGTGCCATCAGTTTCGAGGGGAAGGTCGACTACAATGAGCAGTTCTTC
CAISFEGKVDYNEQFF
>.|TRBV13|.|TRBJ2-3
TGTGCCAGCAGCTTAGACCGTCTTCTGGGCACAGATACGCAGTATTTT
CASSLDRLLGTDTQYF
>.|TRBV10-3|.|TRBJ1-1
TGTGCCACCACGGGCCAATTAATGAACACTGAAGCTTTCTTT
CATTGQLMNTEAFF
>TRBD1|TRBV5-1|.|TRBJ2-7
TGCGCCAGCAGCTCCGCTGACAGGGTCGAGCAGTACTTC
CASSSADRVEQYF
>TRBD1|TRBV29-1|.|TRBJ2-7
TGCAGCGTTGAGAACCAACCGGGACAGGGTAACTCCTACGAGCAGTACTTC
CSVENQPGQGNSYEQYF
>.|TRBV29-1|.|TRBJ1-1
TGCAGCGTGATACAGGCAGCCGGCACTGAAGCTTTCTTT
CSVIQAAGTEAFF
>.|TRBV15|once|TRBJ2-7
TGTGCCACCAGCAGAGATGAGAGCCAGGCTTACGACTACGAGCAGTACTTC
CATSRDESQAYDYEQYF
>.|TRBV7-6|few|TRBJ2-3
TGTGCCAGCAGCTCACCCGGTGGGTCTAGCACAGATACGCAGTATTTT
CASSSPGGSSTDTQYF
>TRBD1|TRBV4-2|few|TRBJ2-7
TGTGCCAGCAGCCAAGATAGGGGACAGGCCGGCCGCGAGCAGTACTTC
CASSQDRGQAGREQYF
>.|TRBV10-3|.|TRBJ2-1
TGTGCCATCAGTGACCGAGACAATGAGCAGTTCTTC
CAISDRDNEQFF
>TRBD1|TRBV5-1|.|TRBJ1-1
TGCGCCAGCAGCCCCCACTACAGGGGCCCCATGAACACTGAAGCTTTCTTT
CASSPHYRGPMNTEAFF
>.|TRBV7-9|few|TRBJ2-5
TGTGCCAGCAGCTTAGGCCTGGGCAGTGGGTACCAAGAGACCCAGTACTTC
CASSLGLGSGYQETQYF
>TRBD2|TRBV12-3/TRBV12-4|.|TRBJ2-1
TGTGCCAGCAGTTCCGGTGGGACTAGCGGGGGTCGTAATGAGCAGTTCTTC
CASSSGGTSGGRNEQFF
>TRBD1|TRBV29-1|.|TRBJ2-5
TGCAGCGGGAACGAGGGGGCCGTGGAGACCCAGTACTTC
CSGNEGAVETQYF
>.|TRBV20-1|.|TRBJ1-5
TGCAGTTCTCAGGAGCTCTTGCCCCAGCATTTT
CSSQELLPQHF
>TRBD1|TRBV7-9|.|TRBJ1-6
TGTGCCAGCAGCTCCAAAACCGGGACAGGGGATTCACCCCTCCACTTT
CASSSKTGTGDSPLHF
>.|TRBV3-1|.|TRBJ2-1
TGTGCCAGCAGCCAGGATCCTTGGGTCAGGAATGAGCAGTTCTTC
CASSQDPWVRNEQFF
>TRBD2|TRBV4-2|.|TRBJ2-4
TGTGCCAGCAGCCAAGATGTGGCTAGCGGGGGGCGTGACATTCAGTACTTC
CASSQDVASGGRDIQYF
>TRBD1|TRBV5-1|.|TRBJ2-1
TGCGCCAGCAGCTTATGGGGGACAGGAAATGAGCAGTTCTTC
CASSLWGTGNEQFF
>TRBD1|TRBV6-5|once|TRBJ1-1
TGTGCCAGCTCCTTAATGACAGGGGGGACCACTGAGGCTTTCTTT
CASSLMTGGTTEAFF
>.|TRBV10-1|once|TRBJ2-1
TGCGCCAGCAGTGAGCAGGGGAGGGACGGTGAGCAGTTCTTC
CASSEQGRDGEQFF
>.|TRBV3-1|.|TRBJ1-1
TGTGCCAGCAGCCCCCGGGGGGGACGGAACACTGAAGCTTTCTTT
CASSPRGGRNTEAFF
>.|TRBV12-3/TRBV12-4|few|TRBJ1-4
TGTGCCAGCAGTCCGGAGGAGCGACAGAAACTGTTTTTT
CASSPEERQKLFF
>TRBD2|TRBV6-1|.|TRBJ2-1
TGTGCCAGCGGGATGACTAGCGGGTTCGACAATGAGCAGTTCTTC
CASGMTSGFDNEQFF
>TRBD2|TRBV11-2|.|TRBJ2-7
TGTGCCAGCAGCTTAGATGCCGGGGGGGCGTTCGAGCAGTACTTC
CASSLDAGGAFEQYF
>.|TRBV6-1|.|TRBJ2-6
TGTGCCAGCAGGTGGGGCACCGGCTCTGGGGCCAACGTCCTGACTTTC
CASRWGTGSGANVLTF
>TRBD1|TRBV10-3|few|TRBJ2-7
TGTGCCATCAGTGACCCGACAGGGTTGGGCCCTGGCTACGAGCAGTACTTC
CAISDPTGLGPGYEQYF
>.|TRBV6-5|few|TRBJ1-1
TGTGCCAGCAGTCGGGGGGTGAGCACTGAAGCTTTCTTT
CASSRGVSTEAFF
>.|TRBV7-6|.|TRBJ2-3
TGTGCCAGCAGCTTACAGGGTGGGGATACGCAGTATTTT
CASSLQGGDTQYF
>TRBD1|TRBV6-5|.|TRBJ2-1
TGTGCCAGCAGTCGGACAGGGTGCTACAATGAGCAGTTCTTC
CASSRTGCYNEQFF
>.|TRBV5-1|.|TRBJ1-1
TGCGCCAGCAGCGCCCCACTTTCCACCATGAACACTGAAGCTTTCTTT
CASSAPLSTMNTEAFF
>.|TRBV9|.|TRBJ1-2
TGTGCCAGCAGCGTAGGGTTGGGAGGGGATGGCTACACCTTC
CASSVGLGGDGYTF
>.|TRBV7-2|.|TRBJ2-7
TGTGCCAGCAGCGCAGGTCCGAGCTCCTACAATGAGCAGTACTTC
CASSAGPSSYNEQYF
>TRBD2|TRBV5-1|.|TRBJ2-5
TGCGCCAGCAGCAACAACGCGGGAGGGGGAGAGACCCAGTACTTC
CASSNNAGGGETQYF
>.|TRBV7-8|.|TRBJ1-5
TGTGCCAGCGGGACCACCGAGCGGGGCCAGCATTTT
CASGTTERGQHF
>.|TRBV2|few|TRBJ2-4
TGTGCCAGCAGTGAGGGGGCCAAAAACATTCAGTACTTC
CASSEGAKNIQYF
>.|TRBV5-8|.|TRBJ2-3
TGTGCCAGCAGCGCCCGTGGGTTAGAAAACACAGATACGCAGTATTTT
CASSARGLENTDTQYF
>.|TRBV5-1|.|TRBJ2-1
TGCGCCAGCAGCTCTTGGGGAACGCTAGCCGTCAATGAGCAGTTCTTC
CASSSWGTLAVNEQFF
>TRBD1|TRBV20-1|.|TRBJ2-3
TGCAGTGCTAGAGATTCTCAGGGGGTCACAGATACGCAGTATTTT
CSARDSQGVTDTQYF
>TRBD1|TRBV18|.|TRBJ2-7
TGTGCCAGCTCACCGGTCCCGGGACAGGGATACGAGCAGTACTTC
CASSPVPGQGYEQYF
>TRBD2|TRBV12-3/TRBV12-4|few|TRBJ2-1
TGTGCCAGCAGTCCAGGGACTAGCTTCAATGAGCAGTTCTTC
CASSPGTSFNEQFF
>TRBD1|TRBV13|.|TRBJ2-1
TGTGCCAGCAGCCTCGACAGGGACAATAAGCAGTTCTTC
CASSLDRDNKQFF
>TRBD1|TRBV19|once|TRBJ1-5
TGTGTCAGCAGCGGGACAGGGTACCAGCCCCAGCATTTT
CVSSGTGYQPQHF
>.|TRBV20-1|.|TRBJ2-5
TGCAGTGCTAGTGTAACCGTGAGGGCGGAGACCCAGTACTTC
CSASVTVRAETQYF
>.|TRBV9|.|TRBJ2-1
TGTGCCAGCAGCGTAACCCACCCCTCCAATGAGCAGTTCTTC
CASSVTHPSNEQFF
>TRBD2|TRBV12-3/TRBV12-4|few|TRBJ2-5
TGTGCCAGCAGTTTACGGATCGGGGGGGGAAAAGAGACCCAGTACTTC
CASSLRIGGGKETQYF
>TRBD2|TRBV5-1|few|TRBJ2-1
TGCGCCAGCAGCTTGACTAGCGGGGGGGTCGGGAATGAGCAGTTCTTC
CASSLTSGGVGNEQFF